The entry below gives a single T cell receptor beta chain sequence along with its context. The V gene lost 2 bases and the J gene lost 3 bases, with 11 bases spanning the gap. The CDR3 loop spans 14 amino acids. Germline-derived CDR1 and CDR2 are MDHEN and SYDVKM. These data are taken from a study of blood T cell repertoires in COVID-19. Method: immunoSEQ multiplex PCR; TCRdb's copy keeps in-frame clones and lacks some. Among fewer than 250,000 clones listed, approximately 86% were seen once. This chain connects TRBV28 to TRBJ2-7; tentative D call: TRBD1 (6 bases). The clonotype comes from a man between 35 and 55 years old with acute or convalescent COVID-19. The sample taken for sequencing was peripheral blood. The CDR3 bases are TGTGCCAGCAGTTTAATCGGACAGCGCTACGAGCAGTACTTC. It translates to CASSLIGQRYEQYF. Using reference TRBV28 and TRBJ2-7 for the parts outside the CDR3, the full variable domain is DVKVTQSSRYLVKRTGEKVFLECVQDMDHENMFWYRQDPGLGLRLIYFSYDVKMKEKGDIPEGYSVSREKKERFSLILESASTNQTSMYLCASSLIGQRYEQYFGPGTRLTVT.